This T cell receptor (beta chain) is drawn from a study of T cells after yellow fever vaccination. Study-wide findings and caveats: Detected again after the booster were most primary-vaccination clones, at 95% to 98% CD4 and more than 70% CD8. Highly abundant clonotypes carried over from the bulk population could end up in FACS-sorted repertoires as contaminants.

To note about this clonotype: What it binds is unknown.

A single record per CDR3 protein comes from TCRdb applying MiXCR to the 5' RACE reads. The sample yields about 320,000 distinct CDR3 sequences, over 3.5% seen once. This clonotype was obtained from a man younger than 35 who received the YFV17D yellow fever vaccine. The sample consisted of PBMCs, taken 15 days after the yellow fever booster vaccination.

CDR3 amino acids: CASSQQKGMRREAFF. The CDR3 region has the DNA TGCGCCAGCAGCCAACAAAAGGGGATGAGGCGGGAAGCTTTCTTT. The chain joins TRBV4-1 to TRBJ1-1; maybe TRBD1 (5 bases). Looked up from germline, CDR1 is MGHRA and CDR2 is YSYEKL. V gave up 2 bases and J gave up 8 bases, with 18 bases separating them. CDR3 length: 15 amino acids.